Following are 5 T cell receptor beta chains from one sample sequenced in a study of blood T cells in healthy people across ages. Combining a sample-barcoded 5' primer with a J-beta primer mix, a second PCR ran for 7 to 11 cycles. Each CDR3 protein gets one entry after TCRdb re-called the 5' RACE reads with MiXCR. The profile shows roughly 2 million distinct CDR3 sequences, around half of them singletons. Sequenced: blood. These TCRs come from a woman aged 40 to 50 in good health.

The chain has TRBV7-2 and TRBJ2-2, with TRBD2 matching over 10 bases. The junction had 1 base not matched to a gene; V was cut back by 5 bases and J by 1 base. The CDR3 is made up of 15 amino acids. Germline V CDR1 and CDR2: SGHTA, FQGNSA. CDR3 nucleotides: TGTGCCAGCAGCCGACTAGCGGGGAACACCGGGGAGCTGTTTTTT. Translation: CASSRLAGNTGELFF.

This clonotype was detected a few times. The V gene is TRBV12-3 or TRBV12-4, the J gene TRBJ2-5, with TRBD1 matching 8 bases. V lost 7 bases, J lost 5 bases, and 12 bases stayed unmatched. The CDR3 contains 15 residues. The CDR3 here is CASKYGGQGSETQYF. The CDR3 region has the DNA TGTGCCAGCAAATACGGTGGACAGGGTTCTGAGACCCAGTACTTC.

This chain uses TRBV4-3 with TRBJ2-3, with TRBD2 matching over 9 bases. Germline V gives CDR1 LGHNA, CDR2 YSLEER. Trimming cost V 0 bases and J 3 bases; bases outside gene matches: 10. The CDR3 covers 18 residues. The CDR3 sequence: CASSQDWRTSALTDTQYF. CDR3 nucleotides: TGCGCCAGCAGCCAAGATTGGAGGACTAGCGCGCTAACAGATACGCAGTATTTT.

This rearrangement joins TRBV7-9 to TRBJ1-2; D call uncertain. This CDR3 is 13 amino acids long. Germline CDR1 is SEHNR and CDR2 is FQNEAQ (reference sequence). V lost 5 bases and J lost 5, with 12 bases in between. For the CDR3, the DNA is TGTGCCAGCAGCGTAGACACAGCTTATGGCTACACCTTC. This codes for CASSVDTAYGYTF.

V and J are TRBV7-2 and TRBJ1-1; D unclear. Trimming cost V 1 base and J 1 base, with 7 bases left between them. This CDR3 is 14 amino acids long. Germline CDR1 is SGHTA and CDR2 is FQGNSA. The CDR3 coding sequence is TGTGCCAGCAGCTTAGATTTTTGGAACACTGAAGCTTTCTTT. It specifies CASSLDFWNTEAFF.